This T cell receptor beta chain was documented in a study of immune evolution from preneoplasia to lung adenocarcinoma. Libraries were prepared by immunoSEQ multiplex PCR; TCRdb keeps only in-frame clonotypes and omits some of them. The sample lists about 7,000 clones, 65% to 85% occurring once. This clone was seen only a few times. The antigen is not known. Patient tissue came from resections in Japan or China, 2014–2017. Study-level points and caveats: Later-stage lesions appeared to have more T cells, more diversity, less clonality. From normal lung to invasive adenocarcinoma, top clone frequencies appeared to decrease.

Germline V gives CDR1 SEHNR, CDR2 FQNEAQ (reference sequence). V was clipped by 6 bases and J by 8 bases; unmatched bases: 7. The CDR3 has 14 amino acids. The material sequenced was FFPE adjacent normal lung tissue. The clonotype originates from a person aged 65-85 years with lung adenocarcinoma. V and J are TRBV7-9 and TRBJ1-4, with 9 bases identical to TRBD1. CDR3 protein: CASSHRQGGEKLFF. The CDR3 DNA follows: TGTGCCAGCAGTCACCGACAGGGGGGAGAAAAACTGTTTTTT.